Shown below are 18 T cell receptor beta chains from a single sample sequenced in a study of PD-1 blockade in classical Hodgkin lymphoma (dated by TCRdb to the early 2020s). This specimen's time point label, per the study, means: cycle 4 day 1 (C4D1), after 5 to 7 weeks of nivolumab. Every trial patient had relapsed following autologous stem cell transplantation, and prior brentuximab vedotin exposure was what differed among cohorts A, B and C. Receptors were amplified or captured by the immunoSEQ multiplex PCR assay. The source is immuneACCESS, and TCRdb retained only in-frame sequences with V and J called. Part of the clones is not carried over; for the studies checked, unresolved V genes explain less than half of this, and the remainder is unexplained. The sample includes fewer than 100,000 clones, with about 92% observed a single time. The ten largest clones add up to just under 2% of the sample.

The sequences come from peripheral blood mononuclear cells (PBMCs), collected before the fourth cycle of nivolumab. The receptors originated from a human donor with classical Hodgkin lymphoma.

This chain connects TRBV7-9 to TRBJ2-7; 9 nucleotides line up with TRBD1. The J segment lost 2 bases and the V segment lost 2 bases, leaving 4 bases of the junction unmatched. Per germline, CDR1 SEHNR and CDR2 FQNEAQ (reference sequence). This CDR3 spans 15 amino acids. The chain's CDR3 is CASSLRDRAAYEQYF. For the CDR3, the DNA is TGTGCCAGCAGCTTACGGGACAGGGCGGCCTACGAGCAGTACTTC.

The chain couples TRBV29-1 to TRBJ1-2; 8 nucleotides align to TRBD1. The CDR3 length is 13 residues. The trim removed 0 bases at V and 7 bases at J, leaving 4 bases unmatched. Germline V gives CDR1 SQVTM, CDR2 ANQGSEA. The CDR3 sequence: CSVEEDRGGGYTF. Written as DNA, the CDR3 is TGCAGCGTTGAAGAAGACAGGGGTGGTGGCTACACCTTC.

V gene TRBV28 combines with J gene TRBJ1-4, with D possibly being TRBD1 (5 bases). The V end was cut by 5 bases, the J end by 4 bases, with 14 bases between. CDR1 is MDHEN and CDR2 is SYDVKM in the germline V gene. The CDR3 loop spans 15 amino acids. The CDR3 sequence is CASSPEGRDNEKLFF. CDR3 bases: TGTGCCAGCAGTCCAGAGGGGAGGGATAATGAAAAACTGTTTTTT.

The genes are TRBV5-6 and TRBJ1-2; the D gene is possibly TRBD1 (5 bases). The CDR3 runs 13 residues. Trimming stripped 0 bases from V and 8 bases from J, with 11 bases between. In germline, CDR1 is SGHDT, CDR2 YYEEEE. The CDR3 sequence is CASSLGQFAGYTF. The CDR3 DNA sequence: TGTGCCAGCAGCTTGGGACAGTTTGCCGGCTACACCTTC.

The chain combines TRBV10-3 with TRBJ1-1; D ambiguous. Deletions cut 4 bases from V and 4 bases from J, with 10 bases between. The germline V gene encodes CDR1 ENHRY and CDR2 SYGVKD. This CDR3 is 13 amino acids long. The CDR3 protein is CAISVDRGTEAFF. The CDR3 DNA sequence: TGTGCCATCAGTGTAGACCGTGGCACTGAAGCTTTCTTT.

This clone was counted once. V and J are TRBV11-2 and TRBJ1-2, with a tentative D call TRBD1 (5 bases). Germline CDR1 is SGHAT and CDR2 is FQNNGV. The CDR3 runs 12 residues. Trimming shortened V by 2 bases and J by 8 bases, and 9 bases separated the two germline ends. The CDR3 protein is CASSLTGGGYTF. The CDR3 DNA follows: TGTGCCAGCAGCTTAACCGGGGGGGGCTACACCTTC.

J is TRBJ2-4 and V is TRBV5-6, with 10 bases lining up with TRBD1. The CDR3 sequence is 14 residues long. The V gene end was trimmed by 2 bases and the J gene end by 6 bases; junction bases not matched to a gene: 2. In germline, CDR1 is SGHDT, CDR2 YYEEEE. The chain's CDR3 is CASSFGQGGNIQYF. The CDR3 nucleotides read TGTGCCAGCAGCTTTGGACAGGGGGGAAACATTCAGTACTTC.

V and J are TRBV28 and TRBJ2-3; D is unresolved. This CDR3 has 17 amino acids. Trimming stripped 6 bases from V and 0 bases from J, with 19 bases between. Germline V gene data show CDR1 as MDHEN and CDR2 as SYDVKM. CDR3 amino acids: CASSSLKARPSTDTQYF. Written as DNA, the CDR3 is TGTGCCAGCAGCTCCCTCAAAGCGCGCCCTAGCACAGATACGCAGTATTTT. Full variable domain (remainder filled in from reference TRBV28 and TRBJ2-3): DVKVTQSSRYLVKRTGEKVFLECVQDMDHENMFWYRQDPGLGLRLIYFSYDVKMKEKGDIPEGYSVSREKKERFSLILESASTNQTSMYLCASSSLKARPSTDTQYFGPGTRLTVL.

The J gene is TRBJ2-1, the V gene TRBV6-4, with 7 nucleotides matching TRBD2. J was trimmed by 6 bases and V by 4 bases; bases with no gene match: 6. From germline, CDR1 is MRHNA and CDR2 SNTAGT. This CDR3 region has 14 residues. CDR3 in DNA: TGTGCCAGCAGTGTTGCGGGAGTAATCAATGAGCAGTTCTTC. Its protein product is CASSVAGVINEQFF.

Here the CDR3 reads CASSETLATGTGGNQPQHF. The CDR3 coding sequence is TGTGCCAGCAGTGAAACCCTGGCAACCGGGACAGGGGGCAATCAGCCCCAGCATTTT. The chain employs TRBV6-1 and TRBJ1-5; 10 bases line up with TRBD1. Germline V gene sequence: CDR1 MNHNS, CDR2 SASEGT. CDR3 size: 19 residues. The V and J ends lost 2 bases and 2 bases, in that order; junction bases with no gene match: 12.

This chain links TRBV27 with TRBJ2-1; perhaps TRBD2 as D (6 bases). V lost 2 bases and J lost 8, with 7 bases in between. The CDR3 runs 12 residues. Germline values: CDR1 MNHEY, CDR2 SMNVEV (reference sequence). For the CDR3, the DNA is TGTGCCAGCAGTTTAAGGAGGGATGAGCAGTTCTTC. Its protein product is CASSLRRDEQFF.

This CDR3 is CASSFILKQGLWPQHF. CDR3 coding DNA: TGTGCCAGCAGCTTTATTTTAAAACAGGGTTTGTGGCCCCAGCATTTT. V gene TRBV11-3 combines with J gene TRBJ1-5; perhaps TRBD1 as D (6 bases). The CDR3 is made up of 16 amino acids. Germline assignment: CDR1 SGHNT and CDR2 YENEEA. V lost 3 bases and J lost 9, with 21 bases in between.

The V gene is TRBV5-1, the J gene TRBJ2-7; 7 bases are shared with TRBD1. V shed 5 bases, J shed 1 base, and the junction held 6 bases outside the gene matches. The germline CDR1 and CDR2 sequences are SGHRS and YFSETQ. The CDR3 consists of 14 residues. As DNA, the CDR3 is TGCGCCAGCAGTTCGGGACAGAGGTCCTACGAGCAGTACTTC. Residues: CASSSGQRSYEQYF. The full variable domain, with the rest looked up from reference TRBV5-1 and TRBJ2-7, is KAGVTQTPRYLIKTRGQQVTLSCSPISGHRSVSWYQQTPGQGLQFLFEYFSETQRNKGNFPGRFSGRQFSNSRSEMNVSTLELGDSALYLCASSSGQRSYEQYFGPGTRLTVT.

The chain recombines TRBV5-6 with TRBJ1-4, with D possibly matching TRBD1 (6 bases). There are 16 residues in the CDR3. The ends were cut back, 4 bases at V and 7 bases at J, with 20 bases in the middle. Germline values: CDR1 SGHDT, CDR2 YYEEEE. The CDR3 region has the DNA TGTGCCAGCAGCGGTCGGAACAGGGTAGTATTTGAAAAACTGTTTTTT. This translates into CASSGRNRVVFEKLFF.

The V call is TRBV28, the J call TRBJ1-1, with D maybe TRBD1 (5 bases). The CDR3 is 15 amino acids. V was pared by 7 bases and J by 0 bases, with 15 bases between. Germline CDR1 reads MDHEN; CDR2 reads SYDVKM. CDR3 region: CASTWTRAMNTEAFF. CDR3 nucleotide sequence: TGTGCCAGCACCTGGACAAGGGCAATGAACACTGAAGCTTTCTTT.

The CDR3 region is CSATGVSYEQYF. CDR3 DNA sequence: TGCAGCGCCACCGGGGTGAGCTACGAGCAGTACTTC. This chain connects TRBV29-1 to TRBJ2-7, with D perhaps matching TRBD2 (5 bases). This CDR3 spans 12 amino acids. Germline lookup yields CDR1 SQVTM and CDR2 ANQGSEA. The V end was cut by 7 bases, the J end by 3 bases, with 13 bases between.

This chain uses TRBV27 with TRBJ1-2, with D possibly being TRBD1 (5 bases). The CDR3 spans 14 residues. V lost 5 bases and J 1 base, leaving 11 bases between the germline ends. Germline CDR1 reads MNHEY; CDR2 reads SMNVEV (reference sequence). For the CDR3, the DNA is TGTGCCAGCAGTCGAGCGGGGGGTAACTATGGCTACACCTTC. Amino acids: CASSRAGGNYGYTF.

This clone was detected a few times. The chain combines TRBV19 with TRBJ2-5; 10 positions match TRBD1. The CDR3 spans 13 residues. The V gene's germline CDR1 is LNHDA and CDR2 SQIVND (reference sequence). V gave up 5 bases and J gave up 7 bases; unmatched junction bases: 4. CDR3 residues: CASSAGQGGTQYF. In DNA, the CDR3 is TGTGCCAGTAGTGCTGGACAGGGGGGGACCCAGTACTTC.